The sequence of this T cell receptor beta chain was determined in a study of post-analysis software for immune sequencing data. TCR beta cDNA libraries had unique molecular identifiers. TCRdb reanalysed the PCR reads using MiXCR and keeps one entry per CDR3 protein. The table lists roughly 800,000 distinct CDR3 sequences, more than 45% of them singletons. This clonotype was found a few times. This clonotype was sampled from a girl aged 10-17 years with multiple sclerosis. The sequencing input was blood.

CDR3 residues: CASSPGTSGVVTQYF. Here the CDR3 DNA reads TGCGCCAGCAGCCCCGGGACTAGCGGCGTAGTGACCCAGTACTTC. This rearrangement joins TRBV5-1 to TRBJ2-5; 11 bases fit TRBD2. Germline lookup yields CDR1 SGHRS and CDR2 YFSETQ. There are 15 residues in the CDR3. With V trimmed by 4 bases and J by 7 bases, 9 bases remained unmatched.